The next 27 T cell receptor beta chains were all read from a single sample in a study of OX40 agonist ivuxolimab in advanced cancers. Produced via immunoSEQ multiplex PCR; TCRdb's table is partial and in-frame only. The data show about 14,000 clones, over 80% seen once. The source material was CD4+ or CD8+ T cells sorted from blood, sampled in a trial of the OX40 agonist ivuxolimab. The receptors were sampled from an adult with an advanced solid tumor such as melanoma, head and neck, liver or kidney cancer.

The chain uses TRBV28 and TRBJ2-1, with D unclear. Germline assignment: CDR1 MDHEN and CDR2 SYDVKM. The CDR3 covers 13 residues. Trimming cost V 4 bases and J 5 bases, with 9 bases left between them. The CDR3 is CASSWTRNNEQFF. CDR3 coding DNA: TGTGCCAGCAGTTGGACCCGCAACAATGAGCAGTTCTTC.

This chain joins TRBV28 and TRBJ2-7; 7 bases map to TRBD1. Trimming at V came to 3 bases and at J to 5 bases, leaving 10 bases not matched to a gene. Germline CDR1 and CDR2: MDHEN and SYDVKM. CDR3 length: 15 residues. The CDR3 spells CASSFGPGTAHEQYF. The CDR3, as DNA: TGTGCCAGCAGTTTTGGGCCCGGGACAGCGCACGAGCAGTACTTC. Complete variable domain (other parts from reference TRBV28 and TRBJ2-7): DVKVTQSSRYLVKRTGEKVFLECVQDMDHENMFWYRQDPGLGLRLIYFSYDVKMKEKGDIPEGYSVSREKKERFSLILESASTNQTSMYLCASSFGPGTAHEQYFGPGTRLTVT.

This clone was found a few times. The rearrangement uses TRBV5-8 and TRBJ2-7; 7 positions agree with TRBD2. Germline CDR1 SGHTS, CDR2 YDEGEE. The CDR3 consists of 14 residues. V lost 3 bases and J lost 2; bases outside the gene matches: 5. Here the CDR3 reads CASSSGLSTYEQYF. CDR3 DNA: TGTGCCAGCAGCTCGGGACTATCGACCTACGAGCAGTACTTC.

CDR3 sequence reads: CASSQDGNEKLFF. In DNA, the CDR3 is TGCGCCAGCAGCCAGGATGGAAATGAAAAACTGTTTTTT. The chain couples TRBV4-3 to TRBJ1-4; D is unclear. This CDR3 spans 13 amino acids. CDR1 and CDR2 from the germline V gene are LGHNA and YSLEER. V was cut by 3 bases and J by 5 bases, with 7 bases left in between.

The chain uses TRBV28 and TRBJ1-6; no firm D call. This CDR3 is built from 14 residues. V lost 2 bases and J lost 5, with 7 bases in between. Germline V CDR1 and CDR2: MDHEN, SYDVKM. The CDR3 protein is CASSLEHNNSPLHF. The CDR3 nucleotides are TGTGCCAGCAGTTTAGAGCACAATAATTCACCCCTCCACTTT.

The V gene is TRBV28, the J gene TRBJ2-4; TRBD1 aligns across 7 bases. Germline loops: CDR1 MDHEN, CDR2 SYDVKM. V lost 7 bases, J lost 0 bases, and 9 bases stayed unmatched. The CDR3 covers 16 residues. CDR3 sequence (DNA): TGTGCCAGCACCCCCCAGGGGGATTTAGCCAAAAACATTCAGTACTTC. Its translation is CASTPQGDLAKNIQYF.

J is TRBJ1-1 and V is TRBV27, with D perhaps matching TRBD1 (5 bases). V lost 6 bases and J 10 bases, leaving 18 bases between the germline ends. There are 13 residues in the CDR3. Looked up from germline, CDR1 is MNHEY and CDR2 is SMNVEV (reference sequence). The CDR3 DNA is TGTGCCAGCAGAAAGCAGGGTTCACGGGTAGCTTTCTTT. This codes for CASRKQGSRVAFF.

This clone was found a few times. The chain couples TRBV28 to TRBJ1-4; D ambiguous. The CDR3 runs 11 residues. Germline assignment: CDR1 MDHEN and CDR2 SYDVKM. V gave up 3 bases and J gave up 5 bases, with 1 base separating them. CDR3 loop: CASSLNEKLFF. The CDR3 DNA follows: TGTGCCAGCAGTTTGAATGAAAAACTGTTTTTT.

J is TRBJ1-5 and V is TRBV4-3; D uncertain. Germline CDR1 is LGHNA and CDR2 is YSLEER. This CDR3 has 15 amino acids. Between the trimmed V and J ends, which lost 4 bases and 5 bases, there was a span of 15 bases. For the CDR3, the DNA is TGCGCCAGCAGCCCAGGCCCCCGTCCGGATCAGCCCCAGCATTTT. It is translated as CASSPGPRPDQPQHF.

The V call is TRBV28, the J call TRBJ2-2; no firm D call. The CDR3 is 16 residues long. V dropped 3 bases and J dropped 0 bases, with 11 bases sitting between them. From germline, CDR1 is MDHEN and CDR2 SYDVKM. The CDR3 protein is CASSFPDGANTGELFF. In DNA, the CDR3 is TGTGCCAGCAGTTTCCCCGATGGGGCGAACACCGGGGAGCTGTTTTTT.

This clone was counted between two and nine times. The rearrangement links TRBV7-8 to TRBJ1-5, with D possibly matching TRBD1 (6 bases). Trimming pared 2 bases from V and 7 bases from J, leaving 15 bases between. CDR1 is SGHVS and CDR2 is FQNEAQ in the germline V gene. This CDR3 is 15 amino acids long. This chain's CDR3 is CASSLKGSGAQPQHF. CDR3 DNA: TGTGCCAGCAGCTTAAAGGGGTCGGGGGCCCAGCCCCAGCATTTT.

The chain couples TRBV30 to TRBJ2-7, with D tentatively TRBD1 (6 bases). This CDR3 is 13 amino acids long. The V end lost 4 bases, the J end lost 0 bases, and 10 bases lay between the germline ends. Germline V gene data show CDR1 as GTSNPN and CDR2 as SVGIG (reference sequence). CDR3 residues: CAWKGESSYEQYF. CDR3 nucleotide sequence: TGTGCCTGGAAGGGGGAATCCTCCTACGAGCAGTACTTC.

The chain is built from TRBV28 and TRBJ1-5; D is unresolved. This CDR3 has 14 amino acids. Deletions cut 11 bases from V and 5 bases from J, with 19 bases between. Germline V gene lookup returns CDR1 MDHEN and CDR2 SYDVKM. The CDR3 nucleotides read TGTGCCGCGGTCGGAACAGCCACTCATCAGCCCCAGCATTTT. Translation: CAAVGTATHQPQHF.

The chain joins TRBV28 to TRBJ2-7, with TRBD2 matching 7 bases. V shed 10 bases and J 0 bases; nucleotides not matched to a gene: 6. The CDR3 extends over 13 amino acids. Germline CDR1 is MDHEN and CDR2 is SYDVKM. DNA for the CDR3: TGTGCCACCTCCCGGGACTACTCCTACGAGCAGTACTTC. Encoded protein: CATSRDYSYEQYF.

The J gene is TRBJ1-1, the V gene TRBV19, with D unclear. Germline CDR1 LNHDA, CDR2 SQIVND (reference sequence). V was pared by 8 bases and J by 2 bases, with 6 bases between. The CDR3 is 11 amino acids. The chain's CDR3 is CASRLNTEAFF. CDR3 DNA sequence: TGTGCCAGTCGCCTAAACACTGAAGCTTTCTTT.

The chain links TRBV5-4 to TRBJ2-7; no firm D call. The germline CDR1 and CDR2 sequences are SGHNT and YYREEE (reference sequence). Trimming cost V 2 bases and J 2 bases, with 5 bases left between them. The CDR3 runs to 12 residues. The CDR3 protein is CASSLSPYEQYF. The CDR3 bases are TGTGCCAGCAGCTTATCTCCCTACGAGCAGTACTTC.

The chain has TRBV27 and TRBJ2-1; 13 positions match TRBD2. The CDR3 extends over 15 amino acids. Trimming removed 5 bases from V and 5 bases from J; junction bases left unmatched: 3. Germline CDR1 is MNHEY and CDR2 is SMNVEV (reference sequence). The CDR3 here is CASSPGTSGNNEQFF. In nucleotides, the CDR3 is TGTGCCAGCAGTCCCGGGACTAGCGGGAACAATGAGCAGTTCTTC.

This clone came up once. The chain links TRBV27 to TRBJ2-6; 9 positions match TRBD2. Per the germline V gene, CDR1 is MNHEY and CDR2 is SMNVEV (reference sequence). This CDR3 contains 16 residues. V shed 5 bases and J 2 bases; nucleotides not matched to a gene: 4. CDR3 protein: CASSEAGGPGANVLTF. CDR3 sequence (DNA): TGTGCCAGCAGTGAAGCGGGGGGCCCTGGGGCCAACGTCCTGACTTTC.

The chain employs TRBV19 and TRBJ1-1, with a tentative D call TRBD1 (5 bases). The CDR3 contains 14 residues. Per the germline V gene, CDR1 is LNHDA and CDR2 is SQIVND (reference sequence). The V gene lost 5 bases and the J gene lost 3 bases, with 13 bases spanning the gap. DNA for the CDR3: TGTGCCAGTAGTTTGCAGGGTCGGGACACTGAAGCTTTCTTT. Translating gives CASSLQGRDTEAFF.

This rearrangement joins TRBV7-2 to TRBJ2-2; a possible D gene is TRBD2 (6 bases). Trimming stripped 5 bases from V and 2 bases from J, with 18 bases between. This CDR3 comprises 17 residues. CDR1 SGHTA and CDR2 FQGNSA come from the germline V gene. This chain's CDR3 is CASSTRPGGANTGELFF. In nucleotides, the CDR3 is TGTGCCAGCAGCACCCGCCCCGGGGGAGCTAACACCGGGGAGCTGTTTTTT. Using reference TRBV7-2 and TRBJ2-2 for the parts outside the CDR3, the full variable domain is GAGVSQSPSNKVTEKGKDVELRCDPISGHTALYWYRQSLGQGLEFLIYFQGNSAPDKSGLPSDRFSAERTGGSVSTLTIQRTQQEDSAVYLCASSTRPGGANTGELFFGEGSRLTVL.

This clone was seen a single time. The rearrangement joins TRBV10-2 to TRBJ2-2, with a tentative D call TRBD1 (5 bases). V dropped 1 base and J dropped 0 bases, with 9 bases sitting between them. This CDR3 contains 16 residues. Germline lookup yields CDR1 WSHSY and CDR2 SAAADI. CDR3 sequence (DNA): TGCGCCAGCAGTGAGTTCGACAGCTCGAACACCGGGGAGCTGTTTTTT. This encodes CASSEFDSSNTGELFF.

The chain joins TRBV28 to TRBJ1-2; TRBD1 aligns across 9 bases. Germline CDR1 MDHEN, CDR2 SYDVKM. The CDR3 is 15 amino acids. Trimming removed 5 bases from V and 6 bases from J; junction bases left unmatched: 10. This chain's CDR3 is CASSLTGGAFHGYTF. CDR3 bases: TGTGCCAGCAGTCTCACAGGGGGCGCATTCCATGGCTACACCTTC.

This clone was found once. CDR3 sequence (DNA): TGTGCCTGGAGTGTCGGGGGGGGCGGAAACACCATATATTTT. Its translation is CAWSVGGGGNTIYF. The rearrangement links TRBV30 to TRBJ1-3; weak D call: TRBD1 (6 bases). This CDR3 is built from 14 residues. From germline, CDR1 is GTSNPN and CDR2 SVGIG (reference sequence). V lost 0 bases and J lost 4, with 10 bases in between.

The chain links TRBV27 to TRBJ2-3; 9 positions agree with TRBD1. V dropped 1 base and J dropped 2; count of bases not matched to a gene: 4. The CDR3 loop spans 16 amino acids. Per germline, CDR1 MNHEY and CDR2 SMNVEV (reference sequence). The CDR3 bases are TGTGCCAGCAGTTTATGGGGACAGGGACCCACAGATACGCAGTATTTT. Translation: CASSLWGQGPTDTQYF.

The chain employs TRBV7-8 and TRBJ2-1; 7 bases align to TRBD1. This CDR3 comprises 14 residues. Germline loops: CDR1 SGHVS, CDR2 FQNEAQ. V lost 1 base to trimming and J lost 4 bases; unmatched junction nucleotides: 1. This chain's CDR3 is CASSLDRGYNEQFF. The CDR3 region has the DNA TGTGCCAGCAGCTTAGACAGGGGATACAATGAGCAGTTCTTC.

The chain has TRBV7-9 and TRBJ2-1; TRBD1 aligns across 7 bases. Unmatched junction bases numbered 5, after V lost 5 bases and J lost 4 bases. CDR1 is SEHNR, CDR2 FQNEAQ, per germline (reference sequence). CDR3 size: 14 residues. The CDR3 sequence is CASSDSTGYNEQFF. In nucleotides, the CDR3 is TGTGCCAGCAGCGATTCGACAGGGTACAATGAGCAGTTCTTC.

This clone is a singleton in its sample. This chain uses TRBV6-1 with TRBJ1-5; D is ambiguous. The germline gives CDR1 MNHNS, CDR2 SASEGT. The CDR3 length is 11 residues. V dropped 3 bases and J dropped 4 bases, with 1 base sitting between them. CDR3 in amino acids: CASSDNQPQHF. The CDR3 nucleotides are TGTGCCAGCAGTGATAATCAGCCCCAGCATTTT.